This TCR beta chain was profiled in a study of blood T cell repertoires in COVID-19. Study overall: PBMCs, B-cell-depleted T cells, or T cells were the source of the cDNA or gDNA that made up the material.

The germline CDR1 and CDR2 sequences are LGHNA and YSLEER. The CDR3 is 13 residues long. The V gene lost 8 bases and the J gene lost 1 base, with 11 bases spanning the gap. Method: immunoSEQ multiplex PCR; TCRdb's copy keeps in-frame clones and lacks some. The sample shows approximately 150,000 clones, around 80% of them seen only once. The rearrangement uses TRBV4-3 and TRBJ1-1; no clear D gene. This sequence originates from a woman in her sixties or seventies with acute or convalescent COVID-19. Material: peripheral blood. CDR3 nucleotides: TGCGCCAGCGGCGGACTCAGGAACACTGAAGCTTTCTTT. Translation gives CASGGLRNTEAFF.